This TCR beta chain is drawn from a study of long-term antiretroviral therapy in people with HIV. A remark on this clone: Its antigen is unknown.

In each sample, about 0.9-10 million cryopreserved PBMC were present before DNA extraction. CDR3 length: 9 amino acids. The germline gives CDR1 MGHRA, CDR2 YSYEKL. Version v3.0 of the immunoSEQ assay was performed at survey level. Each sample aimed for about 40,000-50,000 sequenced T-cell genomes. This table comes from immunoSEQ multiplex PCR, and its TCRdb copy is limited to in-frame clones, with some not included. The repertoire holds about 10,000 clones, with 80% to 90% as singletons. Broader study findings: Pre-ART expanded clones dominated the repertoire at every time point. The range of CDR3 lengths in HIV repertoires proved narrower than that found in controls.

The starting material was unsorted PBMCs, obtained 0.7 years after starting antiretroviral therapy. This chain joins TRBV4-1 and TRBJ2-7; D is unclear. This TCR came from a man aged 40-49 years with HIV. CDR3 nucleotides: TGCGTCCGTGCCTACGAGCAGTACTTC. Translated, it gives CVRAYEQYF.